The clone carrying this T cell receptor beta chain was counted once. V was clipped by 7 bases and J by 8 bases, with 15 bases between them. Germline loops: CDR1 DFQATT, CDR2 SNEGSKA (reference sequence). The CDR3 runs to 12 residues. The record originates from a study of T-cell memory formation after mild COVID-19. TCRdb itself ran the 5' RACE reads through MiXCR, one entry per CDR3 protein. There are about 400,000 distinct CDR3 sequences in the sample; about 24% occur only once, and about 10% lies in the top ten. This clonotype was sampled from an adult woman who had mild COVID-19 (a few samples of this study predate the infection). Cell type and time point are not known. The chain uses TRBV20-1 and TRBJ2-1; D may be TRBD1 or TRBD2 (6 bases each). The sequenced sample was PBMCs or a T cell subset sorted from them (not recorded which). The CDR3 spells CSGGGSIHEQFF. DNA of the CDR3: TGCAGTGGAGGGGGGAGTATCCATGAGCAGTTCTTC.